Each of the 10 T cell receptor beta chains below was sequenced from the same sample in a study of blood T cell repertoires in COVID-19. The protocol was immunoSEQ multiplex PCR, while the TCRdb copy is restricted to in-frame clones and leaves out a portion. The table has about 42,000 clones, 85% to 95% seen once. The specimen sequenced was peripheral blood. The receptor set was obtained from a human donor in a cohort sampled during active COVID-19.

The chain has TRBV28 and TRBJ2-7; weak D call: TRBD1 (6 bases). The V gene lost 2 bases and the J gene lost 7 bases, with 9 bases spanning the gap. CDR3 length: 12 amino acids. Germline V gene sequence: CDR1 MDHEN, CDR2 SYDVKM. CDR3 sequence (DNA): TGTGCCAGCAGTTTACTCCAGGGGGAGCAGTACTTC. This encodes CASSLLQGEQYF.

The rearrangement joins TRBV30 to TRBJ2-7, with TRBD2 matching over 11 bases. The germline V gene encodes CDR1 GTSNPN and CDR2 SVGIG (reference sequence). The CDR3 covers 17 residues. J lost 5 bases, V lost 4 bases, and 16 bases had no gene match. The CDR3 DNA reads as TGTGCCTGGAACTCGGGACTAGCGGTGCCGTTCTTCCACGAGCAGTACTTC. Amino acids: CAWNSGLAVPFFHEQYF.

In its sample, this clone was seen once. This chain connects TRBV5-1 to TRBJ2-2; TRBD2 matches at 8 bases. V lost 5 bases, J lost 5 bases, and 11 bases stayed unmatched. This CDR3 region has 16 residues. The germline gives CDR1 SGHRS, CDR2 YFSETQ. The CDR3 DNA sequence: TGCGCCAGCAGGAAACCCGGACTAGCCGTAACCGGGGAGCTGTTTTTT. Its protein product is CASRKPGLAVTGELFF.

This clone turned up a few times. V and J are TRBV6-4 and TRBJ2-3; 11 bases line up with TRBD2. CDR1 MRHNA and CDR2 SNTAGT come from the germline V gene. This CDR3 is built from 15 residues. Unmatched junction bases numbered 5, after V lost 6 bases and J lost 3 bases. CDR3 DNA: TGTGCCAGCAGCTTACTAGCGGGAGAAACAGATACGCAGTATTTT. Encoded protein: CASSLLAGETDTQYF.

The chain employs TRBV3-1 (or the pseudogene TRBV3-2) and TRBJ1-1, with no clear D. The CDR3 length is 13 residues. Germline CDR1 is LGHDT and CDR2 is YNNKEL (reference sequence). V was trimmed by 3 bases and J by 4 bases, leaving 9 bases between them. The CDR3 nucleotides read TGTGCCAGCAGCCATCGGGGAGGCACTGAAGCTTTCTTT. Its translation: CASSHRGGTEAFF.

The gene calls are TRBV6-6 and TRBJ1-1; 7 bases map to TRBD1. Germline lookup yields CDR1 MNHNY and CDR2 SVGAGI (reference sequence). This CDR3 comprises 13 residues. V lost 5 bases and J lost 3; bases outside the gene matches: 3. The CDR3 protein is CASSRTGDTEAFF. In DNA form, the CDR3 reads TGTGCCAGCAGTCGGACAGGCGACACTGAAGCTTTCTTT.

V gene TRBV9 combines with J gene TRBJ2-3, with D perhaps matching TRBD1 (6 bases). The CDR3 has 16 residues. Germline loops: CDR1 SGDLS, CDR2 YYNGEE. Trimming left V 1 base short and J 2 bases short, with 14 bases between. The DNA for the CDR3 is TGTGCCAGCAGCGTATCTTACAGGGCCTCCACAGATACGCAGTATTTT. Translation gives CASSVSYRASTDTQYF.

The chain links TRBV4-3 to TRBJ1-3, with 7 bases fitting TRBD1. Trimming took 5 bases from V and 0 from J; bases not matched to a gene: 10. Germline values: CDR1 LGHNA, CDR2 YSLEER. The CDR3 extends over 17 amino acids. Here the CDR3 reads CASSEGGVLLSGNTIYF. In nucleotides, the CDR3 is TGCGCCAGCAGCGAAGGGGGCGTTCTCCTCTCTGGAAACACCATATATTTT.

This sequence joins TRBV3-1 (or the pseudogene TRBV3-2) and TRBJ2-3; 11 bases line up with TRBD2. Trimming cost V 6 bases and J 5 bases; bases outside gene matches: 10. This CDR3 contains 16 residues. Looked up from germline, CDR1 is LGHDT and CDR2 is YNNKEL (reference sequence). The CDR3 is CASRNKLAGVVDTQYF. In nucleotides, the CDR3 is TGTGCCAGCAGGAATAAACTAGCGGGAGTGGTAGATACGCAGTATTTT.

This clone was detected once. The chain is built from TRBV19 and TRBJ1-6, with a tentative D call TRBD1 (6 bases). The CDR3 loop spans 14 amino acids. Per germline, CDR1 LNHDA and CDR2 SQIVND (reference sequence). Trimming left V 6 bases short and J 7 bases short, with 13 bases between. The CDR3, as DNA: TGTGCCAGTAGCAAGGGTCAGGGGAATTCACCCCTCCACTTT. Residues: CASSKGQGNSPLHF.